The 30 T cell receptor beta chains listed next were all sequenced from one sample in a study of blood T cell repertoires in COVID-19. The table came from immunoSEQ multiplex PCR; TCRdb's copy has only in-frame clones and leaves some out. This sample carries under 150,000 clones, about 84% of them seen once, and the ten largest clones take approximately 6.1%. The sample comprised peripheral blood. These receptors all stem from a human donor in a cohort sampled during active COVID-19.

This clone was seen once. V gene TRBV2 combines with J gene TRBJ1-1, with D perhaps TRBD1 (6 bases). V was trimmed by 2 bases and J by 6 bases, leaving 16 bases between them. CDR1 and CDR2 (germline): SNHLY, FYNNEI. This CDR3 contains 15 residues. CDR3 residues: CASSESRGGLSEAFF. Here the CDR3 DNA reads TGTGCCAGCAGTGAATCGCGGGGGGGCTTATCTGAAGCTTTCTTT. Full variable domain (remainder filled in from reference TRBV2 and TRBJ1-1): EPEVTQTPSHQVTQMGQEVILRCVPISNHLYFYWYRQILGQKVEFLVSFYNNEISEKSEIFDDQFSVERPDGSNFTLKIRSTKLEDSAMYFCASSESRGGLSEAFFGQGTRLTVV.

The table lists this clone with a count of one. As the CDR3 is not closed by the conserved phenylalanine or tryptophan, this likely results from a read error. The DNA is left out, because the CDR3 cannot be placed on it with certainty; the CDR3 is given as TCRdb lists it. V gene TRBV19 combines with J gene TRBJ1-4; TRBD1, the D gene given by the table, was not confirmed from the DNA. The CDR3 spans 13 residues, counting both ends. Germline CDR1 reads LNHDA; CDR2 reads SQIVND (reference sequence). CDR3 protein: CASSRDGQWITFS.

V and J are TRBV2 and TRBJ2-2; D might be TRBD1 (6 bases). V gave up 6 bases and J gave up 0 bases, with 17 bases separating them. This CDR3 is built from 17 residues. The germline V gene has CDR1 SNHLY and CDR2 FYNNEI. CDR3 DNA: TGTGCCAGCAGGGAATCGTACAGGGCAGCGAACACCGGGGAGCTGTTTTTT. It yields the protein CASRESYRAANTGELFF.

This chain connects TRBV12-3 or TRBV12-4 to TRBJ2-7; tentative D call: TRBD1 (6 bases). V shed 5 bases and J shed 1 base, with 9 bases lying between them. This CDR3 contains 13 residues. CDR3 sequence reads: CASSKGGSYEQYF. CDR3 in DNA: TGTGCCAGCAGTAAAGGGGGTTCCTACGAGCAGTACTTC.

V is TRBV3-1 (or the pseudogene TRBV3-2) and J is TRBJ2-7, with TRBD2 as a possible D gene (5 bases). Germline loops: CDR1 LGHDT, CDR2 YNNKEL (reference sequence). Trimming removed 3 bases from V and 0 bases from J, with 9 bases in between. This CDR3 contains 14 residues. CDR3 sequence: CASSHFRDSYEQYF. CDR3 in DNA: TGTGCCAGCAGCCACTTCCGGGACTCCTACGAGCAGTACTTC.

This chain links TRBV3-1 (or the pseudogene TRBV3-2) with TRBJ2-4; D possibly corresponds to TRBD1 (6 bases). CDR1 is LGHDT, CDR2 YNNKEL, per germline (reference sequence). V was shortened by 1 base and J by 11 bases, with 12 bases between the two germline ends. There are 13 residues in the CDR3. The CDR3 protein is CASSQGAGGVQYF. In DNA form, the CDR3 reads TGTGCCAGCAGCCAAGGGGCTGGGGGCGTTCAGTACTTC.

The J gene is TRBJ2-3, the V gene TRBV11-2, with D possibly TRBD2 on 7 matching bases. The CDR3 is 15 amino acids. The ends were cut back, 2 bases at V and 3 bases at J, with 12 bases in the middle. Looked up from germline, CDR1 is SGHAT and CDR2 is FQNNGV. The CDR3 loop reads CASSLRGAGTDTQYF. CDR3 nucleotide sequence: TGTGCCAGCAGCTTACGGGGGGCAGGGACAGATACGCAGTATTTT.

V usage is TRBV11-2 and J usage is TRBJ2-2; D possibly corresponds to TRBD2 (5 bases). In germline, CDR1 is SGHAT, CDR2 FQNNGV. The CDR3 consists of 15 residues. Deletions cut 6 bases from V and 5 bases from J, with 16 bases between. In nucleotides, the CDR3 is TGTGCCAGCAGTCTAGGACTGAGCTCTACCGGGGAGCTGTTTTTT. This sequence encodes CASSLGLSSTGELFF.

The rearrangement uses TRBV4-3 and TRBJ2-2; weak D call: TRBD2 (7 bases). CDR3 length equals 19 residues. Per germline, CDR1 LGHNA and CDR2 YSLEER. The ends were cut back, 5 bases at V and 1 base at J, with 23 bases in the middle. DNA of the CDR3: TGCGCCAGCAGCGGACGAGCAAGAGGGGGGGCTGGGAACACCGGGGAGCTGTTTTTT. This translates into CASSGRARGGAGNTGELFF.

This chain joins TRBV6-5 and TRBJ1-2; D might be TRBD1 (6 bases). The CDR3 length is 15 residues. Germline CDR1 is MNHEY and CDR2 is SVGAGI. The germline V and J ends were trimmed by 5 bases and 3 bases, with 16 bases remaining between them. CDR3 loop: CASSTLDSPYYGYTF. The DNA of the CDR3 is TGTGCCAGCAGTACTTTGGACAGCCCTTACTATGGCTACACCTTC.

V is TRBV20-1 and J is TRBJ2-7; D might be TRBD2 (5 bases). Trimming took off 4 bases at V and 3 bases at J, with 7 bases between the two ends. The CDR3 totals 11 residues. The germline CDR1 and CDR2 sequences are DFQATT and SNEGSKA (reference sequence). Here the CDR3 DNA reads TGCAGTGCTACCCGGGACTACGAGCAGTACTTC. Amino acid sequence: CSATRDYEQYF.

The V gene is TRBV9, the J gene TRBJ1-1; D not resolved. The germline CDR1 and CDR2 sequences are SGDLS and YYNGEE. V was trimmed by 4 bases and J by 1 base, leaving 14 bases between them. The CDR3 is made up of 15 amino acids. For the CDR3, the DNA is TGTGCCAGCAGCAGCGGGAACCTGGAGAACACTGAAGCTTTCTTT. As protein: CASSSGNLENTEAFF.

The V gene is TRBV19, the J gene TRBJ1-2; D is unclear. The CDR3 runs to 12 residues. CDR1 and CDR2 from the germline V gene are LNHDA and SQIVND (reference sequence). Trimming pared 5 bases from V and 8 bases from J, leaving 12 bases between. The CDR3 loop is CASSVRSGGYTF. The CDR3 coding sequence is TGTGCCAGTAGTGTAAGATCAGGAGGCTACACCTTC.

The chain employs TRBV5-1 and TRBJ2-2; D possibly corresponds to TRBD1 (7 bases). The ends were cut back, 2 bases at V and 1 base at J, with 12 bases in the middle. Germline V lookup: CDR1 SGHRS, CDR2 YFSETQ. The CDR3 is 16 residues long. CDR3 coding DNA: TGCGCCAGCAGCTTCAGGCAGGGGGGGAACACCGGGGAGCTGTTTTTT. It codes for CASSFRQGGNTGELFF.

This rearrangement joins TRBV4-3 to TRBJ2-7; 9 nucleotides agree with TRBD2. The CDR3 contains 16 residues. V shed 0 bases, J shed 1 base, and the junction held 4 bases outside the gene matches. CDR1 is LGHNA and CDR2 is YSLEER in the germline V gene. This CDR3 is CASSQDASGESYEQYF. The CDR3 bases are TGCGCCAGCAGCCAAGATGCTAGCGGGGAGTCCTACGAGCAGTACTTC.

V gene TRBV7-2 combines with J gene TRBJ1-2, with D hard to call. Germline CDR1 reads SGHTA; CDR2 reads FQGNSA. V lost 3 bases to trimming and J lost 2 bases, with 16 bases between them. This CDR3 is 16 amino acids long. CDR3 protein: CASSFRAGGTNYGYTF. CDR3 bases: TGTGCCAGCAGCTTTAGGGCCGGAGGTACCAACTATGGCTACACCTTC.

This clone was seen only once. The genes are TRBV5-1 and TRBJ1-1; 7 bases map to TRBD1. CDR1 and CDR2 from the germline V gene are SGHRS and YFSETQ. This CDR3 is 14 amino acids long. V shed 4 bases and J 0 bases; nucleotides not matched to a gene: 3. In DNA, the CDR3 is TGCGCCAGCAGCGCGGGACAGCTGAACACTGAAGCTTTCTTT. This sequence encodes CASSAGQLNTEAFF.

The chain carries TRBV18 and TRBJ1-3; D uncertain. This CDR3 is built from 15 residues. CDR1 KGHSH and CDR2 LQKENI come from the germline V gene. Trimming removed 2 bases from V and 0 bases from J, with 8 bases in between. Here the CDR3 reads CASSPGQHSGNTIYF. CDR3 coding DNA: TGTGCCAGCTCACCAGGGCAACACTCTGGAAACACCATATATTTT.

The chain combines TRBV15 with TRBJ1-1; weak D call: TRBD1 (5 bases). Germline V lookup: CDR1 LNHNV, CDR2 YYDKDF (reference sequence). The CDR3 has 13 amino acids. The germline V and J ends were trimmed by 2 bases and 4 bases, with 8 bases remaining between them. The CDR3: CATSRPRGTEAFF. In DNA form, the CDR3 reads TGTGCCACCAGCAGACCTAGGGGCACTGAAGCTTTCTTT.

This clone was counted only a few times. The V and J genes are TRBV9 and TRBJ2-1; TRBD2 is a possible D gene (6 bases). Trimming took 6 bases from V and 7 from J, leaving 14 bases between them. CDR1 is SGDLS, CDR2 YYNGEE, per germline. CDR3 length: 13 residues. In nucleotides, the CDR3 is TGTGCCAGCAATCGGGGGAACCGGAATGAGCAGTTCTTC. This sequence encodes CASNRGNRNEQFF. Complete variable domain (other parts from reference TRBV9 and TRBJ2-1): DSGVTQTPKHLITATGQRVTLRCSPRSGDLSVYWYQQSLDQGLQFLIQYYNGEERAKGNILERFSAQQFPDLHSELNLSSLELGDSALYFCASNRGNRNEQFFGPGTRLTVL.

V gene TRBV23-1 combines with J gene TRBJ2-7; D ambiguous. TRBV23-1 is labeled an ORF, and its function is uncertain. The CDR3 spans 13 residues. The V end lost 0 bases, the J end lost 2 bases, and 5 bases lay between the germline ends. The CDR3 loop reads CASSQSETYEQYF. The CDR3 DNA is TGCGCCAGCAGTCAATCCGAGACCTACGAGCAGTACTTC.

V usage is TRBV19 and J usage is TRBJ2-3; maybe TRBD2 (7 bases). The CDR3 has 16 residues. The V end lost 6 bases, the J end lost 7 bases, and 23 bases lay between the germline ends. Germline assignment: CDR1 LNHDA and CDR2 SQIVND (reference sequence). The CDR3 loop is CASSQMGGRGANTQYF. In nucleotides, the CDR3 is TGTGCCAGTAGCCAGATGGGGGGGCGCGGGGCTAATACGCAGTATTTT. The variable domain in full, completed from reference TRBV19 and TRBJ2-3, reads DGGITQSPKYLFRKEGQNVTLSCEQNLNHDAMYWYRQDPGQGLRLIYYSQIVNDFQKGDIAEGYSVSREKKESFPLTVTSAQKNPTAFYLCASSQMGGRGANTQYFGPGTRLTVL.

J is TRBJ1-1 and V is TRBV18; 9 nucleotides line up with TRBD1. Germline lookup yields CDR1 KGHSH and CDR2 LQKENI. CDR3 length: 15 residues. The V segment lost 3 bases and the J segment 1 base; nucleotides outside the gene matches: 3. The CDR3 sequence: CASSPRTGENTEAFF. The CDR3 region has the DNA TGTGCCAGCTCACCCCGGACAGGGGAGAACACTGAAGCTTTCTTT.

The chain carries TRBV18 and TRBJ2-6, with 7 bases lining up with TRBD2. The CDR3 contains 15 residues. Trimming took 3 bases from V and 4 from J; bases not matched to a gene: 3. Germline V CDR1 and CDR2: KGHSH, LQKENI. The CDR3 spells CASSPREAGANVLTF. The CDR3 bases are TGTGCCAGCTCACCCCGGGAGGCCGGGGCCAACGTCCTGACTTTC.

The chain links TRBV21-1 to TRBJ1-1. TRBV21-1 is designated a pseudogene. This CDR3 region has 17 residues. CDR3: CASSKGPFGGMNTEAFF. The CDR3 DNA reads TGTGCCAGCAGCAAAGGCCCCTTCGGCGGCATGAACACTGAAGCTTTCTTT.

The J gene is TRBJ1-6, the V gene TRBV18, with D uncertain. The CDR3 is 17 residues long. The germline V and J ends were trimmed by 1 base and 6 bases, with 16 bases remaining between them. Germline V gene data show CDR1 as KGHSH and CDR2 as LQKENI. CDR3 sequence: CASSPLAVGTSNSPLHF. DNA of the CDR3: TGTGCCAGCTCACCACTCGCCGTGGGCACTTCTAATTCACCCCTCCACTTT.

The chain recombines TRBV18 with TRBJ1-5, with D tentatively TRBD1 (6 bases). The ends were cut back, 3 bases at V and 1 base at J, with 13 bases in the middle. Germline V gene lookup returns CDR1 KGHSH and CDR2 LQKENI. The CDR3 runs 16 residues. This CDR3 reads CASSPAGVRSNQPQHF. The CDR3 coding sequence is TGTGCCAGCTCACCCGCAGGGGTTAGGAGCAATCAGCCCCAGCATTTT.

This chain connects TRBV5-4 to TRBJ2-5; 11 positions agree with TRBD2. The CDR3 covers 16 residues. V trimming: 0 bases; J trimming: 3 bases; junction bases outside the gene matches: 4. The germline gives CDR1 SGHNT, CDR2 YYREEE (reference sequence). Here the CDR3 reads CASSLGGTSGKETQYF. The CDR3 nucleotides are TGTGCCAGCAGCTTGGGAGGGACTAGCGGTAAAGAGACCCAGTACTTC.

This chain joins TRBV12-3 or TRBV12-4 and TRBJ1-5; no clear D gene. The CDR3 length is 13 residues. Trimming removed 1 base from V and 4 bases from J, with 5 bases in between. CDR3 in amino acids: CASSLGANQPQHF. For the CDR3, the DNA is TGTGCCAGCAGTTTAGGGGCAAATCAGCCCCAGCATTTT.

This clone has only a few counts. The rearrangement joins TRBV5-1 to TRBJ2-1; 14 bases are a match to TRBD2. Germline V lookup: CDR1 SGHRS, CDR2 YFSETQ. V was pared by 4 bases and J by 6 bases, with 6 bases of the junction left unmatched. CDR3 length: 16 amino acids. The CDR3 DNA sequence: TGCGCCAGCAGCCTACCGGGACTAGCGGGGGTCAATGAGCAGTTCTTC. This encodes CASSLPGLAGVNEQFF.